A single TCR beta chain is shown here with its context. The record originates from a study of T cells after posttransplantation cyclophosphamide. The V and J ends lost 0 bases and 4 bases respectively, with 5 bases between them. Germline V CDR1 and CDR2: SGHRS, YFSETQ. This CDR3 contains 13 residues. Produced via immunoSEQ multiplex PCR; TCRdb's table is partial and in-frame only. The table shows 30,000 or so clones, with approximately 90% occurring only once. The related graft donor's blood sample was taken on the day of bone marrow donation. The sample comprised PBMCs. The chain combines TRBV5-1 with TRBJ1-3; TRBD1 might be the D (5 bases). The source of this sequence is a man aged 50-60 years. CDR3 loop: CASSLGQGNTIYF. The CDR3 DNA reads TGCGCCAGCAGCTTGGGACAGGGAAACACCATATATTTT. Using reference TRBV5-1 and TRBJ1-3 for the parts outside the CDR3, the full variable domain is KAGVTQTPRYLIKTRGQQVTLSCSPISGHRSVSWYQQTPGQGLQFLFEYFSETQRNKGNFPGRFSGRQFSNSRSEMNVSTLELGDSALYLCASSLGQGNTIYFGEGSWLTVV.